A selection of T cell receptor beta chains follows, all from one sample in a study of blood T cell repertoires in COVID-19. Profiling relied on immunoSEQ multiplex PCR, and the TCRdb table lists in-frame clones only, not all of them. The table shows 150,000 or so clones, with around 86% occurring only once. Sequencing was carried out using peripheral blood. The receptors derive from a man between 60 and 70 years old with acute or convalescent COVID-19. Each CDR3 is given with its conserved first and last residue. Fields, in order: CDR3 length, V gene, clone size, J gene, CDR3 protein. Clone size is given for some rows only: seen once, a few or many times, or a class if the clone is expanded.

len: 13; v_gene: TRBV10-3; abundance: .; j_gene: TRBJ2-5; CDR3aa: CAISVGSQETQYF
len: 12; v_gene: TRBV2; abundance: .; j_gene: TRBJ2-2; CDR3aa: CASRGDTGELFF
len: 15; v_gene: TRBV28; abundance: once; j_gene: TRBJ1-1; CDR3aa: CASSHPGQGAFGAFF
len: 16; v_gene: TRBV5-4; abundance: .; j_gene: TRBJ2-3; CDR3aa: CATLSRRGADTDTQYF
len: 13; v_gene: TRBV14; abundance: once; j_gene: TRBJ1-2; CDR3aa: CASSPGTVYGYTF
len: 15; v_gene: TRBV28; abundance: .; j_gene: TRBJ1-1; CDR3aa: CASSPLGRGGTEAFF
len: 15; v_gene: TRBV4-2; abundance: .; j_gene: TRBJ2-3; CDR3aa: CASSQDRTGTDTQYF
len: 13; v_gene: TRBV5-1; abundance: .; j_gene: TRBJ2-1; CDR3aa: CASSLVLYREQFF
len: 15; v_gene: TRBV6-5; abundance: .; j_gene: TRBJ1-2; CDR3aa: CASSSRQGASYGYTF
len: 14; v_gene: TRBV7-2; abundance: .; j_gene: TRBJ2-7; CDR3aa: CASRSSGTSYEQYF
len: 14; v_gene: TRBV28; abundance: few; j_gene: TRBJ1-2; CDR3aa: CASSWEGVSYGYTF
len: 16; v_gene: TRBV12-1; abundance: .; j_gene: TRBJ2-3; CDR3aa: CASSSTSATGTDTQYF
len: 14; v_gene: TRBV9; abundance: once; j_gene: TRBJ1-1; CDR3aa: CASSVDRTATEAFF
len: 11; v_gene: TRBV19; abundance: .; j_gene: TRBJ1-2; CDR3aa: CASGGSYGYTF
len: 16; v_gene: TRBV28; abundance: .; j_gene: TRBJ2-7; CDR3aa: CASSSRTSGRAYEQYF
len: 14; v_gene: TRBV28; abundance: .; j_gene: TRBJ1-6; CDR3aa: CASSPHSGNSPLHF
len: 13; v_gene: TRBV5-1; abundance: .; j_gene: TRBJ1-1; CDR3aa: CASSSQGNTEAFF
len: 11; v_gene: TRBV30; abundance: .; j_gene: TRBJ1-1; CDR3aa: CAWSVSGEAFF
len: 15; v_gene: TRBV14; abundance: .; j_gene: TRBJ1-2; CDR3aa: CASSQEATERSGYTF
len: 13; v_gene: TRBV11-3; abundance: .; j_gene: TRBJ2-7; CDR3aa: CASSLLLDSEQYF
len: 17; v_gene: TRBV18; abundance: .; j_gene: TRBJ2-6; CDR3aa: CASSVLQDSSGANVLTF
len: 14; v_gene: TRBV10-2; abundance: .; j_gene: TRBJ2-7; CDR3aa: CASNPTGGNPEQYF
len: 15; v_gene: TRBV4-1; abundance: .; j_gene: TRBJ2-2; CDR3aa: CASSHRTGLTGELFF
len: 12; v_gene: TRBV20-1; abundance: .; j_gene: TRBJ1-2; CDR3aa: CSASEAFYGYTF
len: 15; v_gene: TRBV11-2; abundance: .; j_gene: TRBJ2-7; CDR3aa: CASSTLGGTNYEQYF
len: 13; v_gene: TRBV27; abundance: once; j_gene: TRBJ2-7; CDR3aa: CASSYLQGYEQYF
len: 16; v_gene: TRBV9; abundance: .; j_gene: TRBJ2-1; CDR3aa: CASSVVGRVPYNEQFF
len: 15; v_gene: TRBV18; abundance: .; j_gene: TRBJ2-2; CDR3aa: CASSPQGRGTGELFF